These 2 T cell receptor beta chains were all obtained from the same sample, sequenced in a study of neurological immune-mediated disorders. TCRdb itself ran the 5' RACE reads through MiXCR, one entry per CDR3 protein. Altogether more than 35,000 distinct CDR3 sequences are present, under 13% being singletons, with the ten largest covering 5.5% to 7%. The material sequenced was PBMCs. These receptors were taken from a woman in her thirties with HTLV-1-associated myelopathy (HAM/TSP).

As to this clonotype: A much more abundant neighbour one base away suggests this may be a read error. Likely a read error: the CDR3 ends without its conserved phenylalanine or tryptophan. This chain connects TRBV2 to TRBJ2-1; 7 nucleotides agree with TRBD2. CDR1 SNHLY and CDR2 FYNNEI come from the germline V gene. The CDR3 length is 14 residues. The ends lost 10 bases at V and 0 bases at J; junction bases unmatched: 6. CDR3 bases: TGTGCCACTAAAGCGGGGAGCTCCTACAATGAGCAGTTCGTC. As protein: CATKAGSSYNEQFV.

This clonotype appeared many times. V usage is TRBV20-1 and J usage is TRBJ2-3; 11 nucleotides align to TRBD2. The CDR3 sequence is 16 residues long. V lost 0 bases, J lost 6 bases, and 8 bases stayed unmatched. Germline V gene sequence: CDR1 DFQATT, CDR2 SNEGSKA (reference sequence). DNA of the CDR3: TGCAGTGCTAGAGATTTAGCGGGGGGGCGAATGGATACGCAGTATTTT. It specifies CSARDLAGGRMDTQYF.